This TCR beta chain comes out of a study of radiation and T cells in renal cell carcinoma. Clones were sequenced by immunoSEQ multiplex PCR, and TCRdb holds only the in-frame ones, with some missing. The sample consists of roughly 15,000 clones, 62% of them appearing once. The germline gives CDR1 LNHNV, CDR2 YYDKDF (reference sequence). The CDR3 has 15 residues. J lost 1 base, V lost 4 bases, and 5 bases had no gene match. The treatment here: treatment-naive control, cytoreductive nephrectomy. The chain combines TRBV15 with TRBJ2-7, with 9 bases aligning to TRBD1. This clonotype was sampled from a man in his sixties with renal cell carcinoma. The sequenced sample was tumor tissue, obtained from a patient whose treatment was nephrectomy without radiotherapy. The CDR3 sequence is CATSIGGTGSYEQYF. The DNA for the CDR3 is TGTGCCACCAGCATAGGGGGGACAGGGTCCTACGAGCAGTACTTC. The full variable domain, rest sourced from reference TRBV15 and TRBJ2-7, is DAMVIQNPRYQVTQFGKPVTLSCSQTLNHNVMYWYQQKSSQAPKLLFHYYDKDFNNEADTPDNFQSRRPNTSFCFLDIRSPGLGDTAMYLCATSIGGTGSYEQYFGPGTRLTVT.